This record concerns one T cell receptor beta chain sequence. The antigen is undetermined. The V end lost 0 bases, the J end lost 7 bases, and 21 bases lay between the germline ends. This CDR3 is built from 17 residues. Germline V gene lookup returns CDR1 LGHNA and CDR2 YNFKEQ. Next came a second PCR, run for about 6 to 11 cycles, which used a sample-barcoded 5' primer along with a J-beta primer mix. TCRdb reanalysed the 5' RACE reads using MiXCR and keeps one entry per CDR3 protein. The sample has around 500,000 distinct CDR3 sequences; around 48% are singletons. Each sample had at least 6 million PBMCs isolated. The data are from a study of blood T cells in healthy people across ages. Overall study context: Every two T cells gave about one barcoded beta molecule via template switching. General observations from the study: The fall in TCR beta diversity per million T cells was roughly linear with age. Versus aged donors, long-lived donors had higher diversity and more naive CD4+ cells.

The V and J genes are TRBV4-2 and TRBJ1-1; a weak D match, TRBD1 (6 bases). Sequenced: blood. The clonotype comes from a man older than 75 in good health. CDR3 region: CASSQDRTGGWGIEAFF. The CDR3 coding sequence is TGTGCCAGCAGCCAAGATAGGACGGGGGGCTGGGGCATTGAAGCTTTCTTT.